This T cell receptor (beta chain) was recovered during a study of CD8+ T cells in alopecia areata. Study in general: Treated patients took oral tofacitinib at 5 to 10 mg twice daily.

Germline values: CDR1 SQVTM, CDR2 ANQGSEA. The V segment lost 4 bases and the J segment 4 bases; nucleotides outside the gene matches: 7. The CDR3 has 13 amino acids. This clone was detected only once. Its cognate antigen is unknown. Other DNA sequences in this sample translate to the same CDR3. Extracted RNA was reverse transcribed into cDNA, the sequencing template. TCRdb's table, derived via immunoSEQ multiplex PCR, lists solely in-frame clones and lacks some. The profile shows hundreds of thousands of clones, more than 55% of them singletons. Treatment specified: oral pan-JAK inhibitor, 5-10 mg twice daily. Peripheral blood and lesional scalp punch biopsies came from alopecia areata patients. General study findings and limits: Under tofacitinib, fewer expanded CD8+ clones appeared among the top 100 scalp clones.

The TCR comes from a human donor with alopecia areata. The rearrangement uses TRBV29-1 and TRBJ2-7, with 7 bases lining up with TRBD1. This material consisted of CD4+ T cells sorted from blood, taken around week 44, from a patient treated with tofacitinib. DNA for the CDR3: TGCAGCGTTGGACAGGGAGAGGTTTACGAGCAGTACTTC. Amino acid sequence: CSVGQGEVYEQYF.